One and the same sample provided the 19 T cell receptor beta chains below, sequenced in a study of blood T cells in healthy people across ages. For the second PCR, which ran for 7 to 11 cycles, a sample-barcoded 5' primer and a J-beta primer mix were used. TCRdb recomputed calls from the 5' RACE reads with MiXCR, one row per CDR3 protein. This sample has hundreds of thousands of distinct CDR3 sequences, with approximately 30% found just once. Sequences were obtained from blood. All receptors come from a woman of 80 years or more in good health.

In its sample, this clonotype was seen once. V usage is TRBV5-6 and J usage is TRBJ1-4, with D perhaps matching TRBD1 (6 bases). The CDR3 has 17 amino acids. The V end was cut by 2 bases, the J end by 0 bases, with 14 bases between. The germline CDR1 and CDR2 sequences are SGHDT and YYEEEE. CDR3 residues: CASSFGYPGATNEKLFF. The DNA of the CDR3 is TGTGCCAGCAGCTTCGGATACCCAGGGGCAACTAATGAAAAACTGTTTTTT.

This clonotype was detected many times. The CDR3 DNA follows: TGCGCCAGCAATCGTCCAGGGGTGAGTGAGCAGTACTTC. Protein sequence: CASNRPGVSEQYF. The rearrangement joins TRBV5-1 to TRBJ2-7; D is perhaps TRBD1 (6 bases). The CDR3 extends over 13 amino acids. Trimming left V 6 bases short and J 7 bases short, with 17 bases between. The V gene's germline CDR1 is SGHRS and CDR2 YFSETQ.

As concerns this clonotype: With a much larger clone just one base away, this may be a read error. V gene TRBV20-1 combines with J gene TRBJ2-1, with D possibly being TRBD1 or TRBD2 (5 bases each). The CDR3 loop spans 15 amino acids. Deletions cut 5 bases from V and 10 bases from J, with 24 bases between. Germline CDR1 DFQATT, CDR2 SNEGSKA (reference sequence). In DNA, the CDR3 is TGCAGTGCTGGCCGGGGACCGGATATGGGCTACGAGCAGTTCTTC. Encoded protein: CSAGRGPDMGYEQFF.

In nucleotides, the CDR3 is TGTGCCAGCAGCTCCCCAGGGATGGCTGAAGCTTTCTTT. Protein product: CASSSPGMAEAFF. The rearrangement joins TRBV11-3 to TRBJ1-1; TRBD1 might be the D (5 bases). The V gene's germline CDR1 is SGHNT and CDR2 YENEEA. V lost 4 bases and J 6 bases, leaving 12 bases between the germline ends. The CDR3 is 13 amino acids.

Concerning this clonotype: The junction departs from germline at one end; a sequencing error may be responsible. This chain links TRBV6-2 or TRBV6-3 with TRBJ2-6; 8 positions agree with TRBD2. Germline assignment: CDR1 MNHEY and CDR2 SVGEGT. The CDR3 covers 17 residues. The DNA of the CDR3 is TGTGCCAGCAGCCGTCGGGGGGGGCTCTTTGGGGTCAACGTCCTGACTTTC. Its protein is CASSRRGGLFGVNVLTF.

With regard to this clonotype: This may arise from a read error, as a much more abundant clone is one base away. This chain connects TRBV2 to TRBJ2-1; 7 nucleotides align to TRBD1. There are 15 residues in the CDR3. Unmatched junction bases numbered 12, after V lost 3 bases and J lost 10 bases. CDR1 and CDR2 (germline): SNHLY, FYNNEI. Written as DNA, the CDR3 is TGTGCCAGCAGTGATACGAGACAGGGACCCTACGAGCAGTTCTTC. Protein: CASSDTRQGPYEQFF. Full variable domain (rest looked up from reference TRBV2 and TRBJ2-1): EPEVTQTPSHQVTQMGQEVILRCVPISNHLYFYWYRQILGQKVEFLVSFYNNEISEKSEIFDDQFSVERPDGSNFTLKIRSTKLEDSAMYFCASSDTRQGPYEQFFGPGTRLTVL.

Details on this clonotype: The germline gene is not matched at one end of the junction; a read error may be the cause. The CDR3 reads CASSLAGAREQHF. The CDR3 nucleotides read TGTGCCAGCAGCTTAGCGGGGGCCCGCGAGCAGCACTTC. The chain joins TRBV7-2 to TRBJ2-4, with D possibly being TRBD1 (6 bases). The germline V gene has CDR1 SGHTA and CDR2 FQGNSA. This CDR3 has 13 amino acids. Based on the CDR3 plus reference TRBV7-2 and TRBJ2-4, the full variable domain is GAGVSQSPSNKVTEKGKDVELRCDPISGHTALYWYRQSLGQGLEFLIYFQGNSAPDKSGLPSDRFSAERTGGSVSTLTIQRTQQEDSAVYLCASSLAGAREQHFGAGTRLSVL.

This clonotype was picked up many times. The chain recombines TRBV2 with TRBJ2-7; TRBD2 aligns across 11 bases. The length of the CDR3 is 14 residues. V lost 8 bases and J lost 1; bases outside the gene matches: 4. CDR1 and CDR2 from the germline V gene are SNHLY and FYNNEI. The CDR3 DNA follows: TGTGCCAGCCGACTAGCGGGACCATCCTACGAGCAGTACTTC. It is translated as CASRLAGPSYEQYF.

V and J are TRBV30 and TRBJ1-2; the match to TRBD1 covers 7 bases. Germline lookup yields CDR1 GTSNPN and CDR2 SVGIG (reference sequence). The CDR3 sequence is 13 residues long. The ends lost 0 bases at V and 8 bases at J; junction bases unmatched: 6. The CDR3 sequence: CAWSVRQGNGYTF. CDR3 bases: TGTGCCTGGAGTGTACGACAGGGTAACGGCTACACCTTC. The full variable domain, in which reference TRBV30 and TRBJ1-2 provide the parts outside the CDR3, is SQTIHQWPATLVQPVGSPLSLECTVEGTSNPNLYWYRQAAGRGLQLLFYSVGIGQISSEVPQNLSASRPQDRQFILSSKKLLLSDSGFYLCAWSVRQGNGYTFGSGTRLTVV.

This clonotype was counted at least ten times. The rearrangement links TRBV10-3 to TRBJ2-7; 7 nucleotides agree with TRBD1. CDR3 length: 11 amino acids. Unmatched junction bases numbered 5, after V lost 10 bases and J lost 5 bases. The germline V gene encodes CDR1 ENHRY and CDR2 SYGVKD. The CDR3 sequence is CATADRDEQYF. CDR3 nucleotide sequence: TGTGCCACCGCTGACAGGGACGAGCAGTACTTC.

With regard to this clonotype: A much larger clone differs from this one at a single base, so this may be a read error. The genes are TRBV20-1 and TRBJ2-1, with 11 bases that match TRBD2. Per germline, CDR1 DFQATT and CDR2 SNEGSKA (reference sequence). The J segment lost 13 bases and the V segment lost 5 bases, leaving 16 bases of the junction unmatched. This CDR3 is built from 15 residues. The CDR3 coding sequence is TGCAGTGCTGTCCCGGGACTAGCGGTTCAAGAGACCCAGTTCTTC. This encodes CSAVPGLAVQETQFF.

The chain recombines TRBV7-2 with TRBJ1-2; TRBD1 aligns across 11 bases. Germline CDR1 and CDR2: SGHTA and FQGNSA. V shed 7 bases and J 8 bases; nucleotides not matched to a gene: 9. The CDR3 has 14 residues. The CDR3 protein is CASNRGQGAGGYTF. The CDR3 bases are TGTGCCAGCAACCGCGGACAGGGGGCTGGGGGCTACACCTTC.

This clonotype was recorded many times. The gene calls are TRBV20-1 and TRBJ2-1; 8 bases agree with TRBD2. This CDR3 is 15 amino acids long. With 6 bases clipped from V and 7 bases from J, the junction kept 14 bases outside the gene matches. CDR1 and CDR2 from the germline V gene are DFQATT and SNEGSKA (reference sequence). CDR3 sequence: CSARSRLAGPNEQFF. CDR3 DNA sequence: TGCAGTGCCCGGTCACGGCTAGCGGGCCCTAATGAGCAGTTCTTC.

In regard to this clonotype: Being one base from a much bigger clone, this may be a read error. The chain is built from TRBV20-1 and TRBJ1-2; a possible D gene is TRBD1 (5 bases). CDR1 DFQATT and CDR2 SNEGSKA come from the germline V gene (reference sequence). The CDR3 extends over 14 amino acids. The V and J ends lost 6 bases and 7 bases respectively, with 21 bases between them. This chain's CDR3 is CSAKKEGIVGGYTF. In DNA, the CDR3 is TGCAGTGCCAAAAAGGAGGGGATTGTAGGTGGCTACACCTTC.

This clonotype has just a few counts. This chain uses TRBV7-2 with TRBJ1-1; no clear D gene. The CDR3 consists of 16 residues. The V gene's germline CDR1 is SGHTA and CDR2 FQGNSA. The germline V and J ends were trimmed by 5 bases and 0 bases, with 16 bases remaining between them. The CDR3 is CASSRRSSELNTEAFF. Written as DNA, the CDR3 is TGTGCCAGCAGCCGGAGGTCCAGTGAATTGAACACTGAAGCTTTCTTT.

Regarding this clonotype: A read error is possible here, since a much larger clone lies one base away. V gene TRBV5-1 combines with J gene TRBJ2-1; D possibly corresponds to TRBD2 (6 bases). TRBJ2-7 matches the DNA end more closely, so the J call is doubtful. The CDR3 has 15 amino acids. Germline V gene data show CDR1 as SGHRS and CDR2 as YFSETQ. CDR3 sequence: CASSSGVSSYNEQYF. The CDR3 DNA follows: TGCGCCAGCAGTTCGGGGGTCAGCTCCTACAATGAGCAGTACTTC.

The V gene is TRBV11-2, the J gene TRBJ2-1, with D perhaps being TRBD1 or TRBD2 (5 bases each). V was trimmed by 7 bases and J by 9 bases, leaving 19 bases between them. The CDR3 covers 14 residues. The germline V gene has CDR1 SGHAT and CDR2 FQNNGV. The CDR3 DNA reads TGTGCCAGCACCGGGCAGGGCCCGGGGAGTGAGCAGTTCTTC. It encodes CASTGQGPGSEQFF.

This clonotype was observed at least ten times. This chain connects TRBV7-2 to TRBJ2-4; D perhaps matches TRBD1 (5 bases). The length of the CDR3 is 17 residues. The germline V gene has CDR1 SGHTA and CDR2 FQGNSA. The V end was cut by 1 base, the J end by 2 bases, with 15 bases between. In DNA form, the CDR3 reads TGTGCCAGCAGCTTAGTTCCCGCAGGGATTCCCAAAAACATTCAGTACTTC. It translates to CASSLVPAGIPKNIQYF.

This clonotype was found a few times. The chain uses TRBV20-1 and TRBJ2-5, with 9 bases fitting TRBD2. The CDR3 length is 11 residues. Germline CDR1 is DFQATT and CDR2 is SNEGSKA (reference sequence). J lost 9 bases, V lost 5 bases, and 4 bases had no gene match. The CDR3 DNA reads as TGCAGTGCTGAGCGGGGGGAGGCCCAGTACTTC. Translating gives CSAERGEAQYF.